The 21 T cell receptor beta chains in this list originate from one sample, sequenced in a study of T cell repertoires in cytomegalovirus infection (dated by TCRdb to about 2019). Their cognate antigens are unknown. According to the study, the label for this sample's treatment or condition signals: in vitro stimulation with specific CMV peptide epitopes to enrich CMV-specific T cells. The sequencing machine was an Illumina HiSeq 1500. The public reads were quality trimmed at Q25 with fastp and then assembled into clones with MiXCR by TCRdb, keeping productive beta chains. Duplicate CDR3 protein sequences are folded into a single record with the most common DNA and genes. The table for this sample lists 50,000 or so distinct CDR3 sequences; nearly 20% of them were counted only once. 53% of the sample belongs to the ten largest clones. Sample: CD8+ T cells from cultured PBMCs, taken from culture after CMV antigen stimulation. These receptors were collected from a human donor in good health (CMV status not recorded). Some clones in this sample may be carry-over from other donors' samples.

The chain couples TRBV20-1 to TRBJ2-7, with 8 bases matching TRBD2. Trimming took 5 bases from V and 3 from J; bases not matched to a gene: 15. The CDR3 totals 16 residues. Germline CDR1 reads DFQATT; CDR2 reads SNEGSKA (reference sequence). CDR3 amino acids: CSAPILERLAGYEQYF. Written as DNA, the CDR3 is TGCAGTGCTCCGATCCTAGAGAGGCTAGCGGGCTACGAGCAGTACTTC.

The chain recombines TRBV7-9 with TRBJ2-7, with 11 bases lining up with TRBD1. Germline assignment: CDR1 SEHNR and CDR2 FQNEAQ (reference sequence). The CDR3 has 14 residues. V was pared by 5 bases and J by 3 bases, with 3 bases of the junction left unmatched. CDR3 sequence reads: CASSAGTGGYEQYF. The CDR3 DNA reads TGTGCCAGCAGCGCCGGGACAGGGGGCTACGAGCAGTACTTC.

This clonotype has only a few counts. This rearrangement joins TRBV7-9 to TRBJ2-7, with D perhaps matching TRBD1 (5 bases). V was pared by 5 bases and J by 2 bases, with 16 bases between. The CDR3 contains 15 residues. CDR1 SEHNR and CDR2 FQNEAQ come from the germline V gene (reference sequence). CDR3 bases: TGTGCCAGCAGCCTAATCGAACAGGCCACCTACGAGCAGTACTTC. Amino acids: CASSLIEQATYEQYF.

This clonotype has ten or more counts. The genes are TRBV4-2 and TRBJ2-3; D is unresolved. Germline values: CDR1 LGHNA, CDR2 YNFKEQ. The V end lost 1 base, the J end lost 6 bases, and 11 bases lay between the germline ends. The CDR3 covers 14 residues. In nucleotides, the CDR3 is TGTGCCAGCAGCCAAGCGGTGTCCGGCGATACGCAGTATTTT. It codes for CASSQAVSGDTQYF.

The rearrangement uses TRBV7-9 and TRBJ2-1, with 9 bases identical to TRBD2. After removal of 0 bases from V and 8 bases from J, the junction contained 5 bases not matched to a gene. Germline V CDR1 and CDR2: SEHNR, FQNEAQ (reference sequence). The CDR3 runs 15 residues. This CDR3 is CASSLASGGFDEQFF. The CDR3 bases are TGTGCCAGCAGCTTAGCCAGCGGGGGGTTTGATGAGCAGTTCTTC.

The rearrangement joins TRBV6-8 to TRBJ1-2, with a tentative D call TRBD1 (5 bases). V shed 2 bases and J shed 3 bases, with 7 bases lying between them. The length of the CDR3 is 13 residues. In germline, CDR1 is MNHGY, CDR2 SAAAGT. CDR3 residues: CASSYGGDYGYTF. Here the CDR3 DNA reads TGTGCCAGCAGTTACGGGGGGGACTATGGCTACACCTTC.

This clonotype was counted at least ten times. V usage is TRBV7-6 and J usage is TRBJ2-2, with D perhaps matching TRBD2 (7 bases). The CDR3 has 15 residues. V lost 5 bases, J lost 5 bases, and 15 bases lay in between. The germline gives CDR1 SGHVS, CDR2 FNYEAQ. The CDR3 is CASSPRGGGTGELFF. The DNA for the CDR3 is TGTGCCAGCAGCCCCAGAGGGGGGGGGACCGGGGAGCTGTTTTTT.

Remarks on this clonotype: A much bigger clone sits one base away, suggesting this may be a read error. The CDR3, as DNA: TGTGCCAGCACCCATGGAGGGGAAATAGGAAAACTGTTTTTT. Translating gives CASTHGGEIGKLFF. The gene calls are TRBV2 and TRBJ1-4; D possibly corresponds to TRBD1 (5 bases). The CDR3 has 14 amino acids. From germline, CDR1 is SNHLY and CDR2 FYNNEI. Trimming removed 7 bases at V and 10 bases at J, with 19 bases between.

This clonotype was counted between two and nine times. V gene TRBV5-8 combines with J gene TRBJ1-1, with a weak D call TRBD1 (5 bases). This CDR3 is 16 amino acids long. The germline V gene has CDR1 SGHTS and CDR2 YDEGEE. V was trimmed by 1 base and J by 0 bases, leaving 13 bases between them. CDR3 loop: CASSLKETQVNTEAFF. Here the CDR3 DNA reads TGTGCCAGCAGCTTGAAGGAAACACAGGTGAACACTGAAGCTTTCTTT.

The chain joins TRBV27 to TRBJ2-7, with 7 nucleotides matching TRBD1. The ends lost 7 bases at V and 2 bases at J; junction bases unmatched: 8. The CDR3 is 14 amino acids. The germline V gene has CDR1 MNHEY and CDR2 SMNVEV (reference sequence). The CDR3 DNA is TGTGCCAGCAAGCGACAGGGCCCAACCTACGAGCAGTACTTC. This codes for CASKRQGPTYEQYF.

The sample holds a few counts of this clonotype. The CDR3 region is CASSQRLGGGLNTGELFF. DNA of the CDR3: TGCGCCAGCAGCCAGAGGCTGGGGGGCGGATTAAACACCGGGGAGCTGTTTTTT. The chain links TRBV5-1 to TRBJ2-2, with D tentatively TRBD1 or TRBD2 (6 bases each). Germline V gene sequence: CDR1 SGHRS, CDR2 YFSETQ. The CDR3 covers 18 residues. The ends were cut back, 4 bases at V and 2 bases at J, with 21 bases in the middle.

Concerning this clonotype: Since a much larger clone is just one base distant, this may be a read error. This chain links TRBV7-6 with TRBJ2-1; D unresolved. CDR3 size: 13 residues. Germline CDR1 and CDR2: SGHVS and FNYEAQ. CDR3: CVSSLAGYNEQFF. In nucleotides, the CDR3 is TGTGTCAGCAGCTTAGCAGGATACAATGAGCAGTTCTTC.

This clonotype occurred many times. V and J are TRBV7-9 and TRBJ2-3; D not certain. This CDR3 spans 14 amino acids. Trimming stripped 1 base from V and 3 bases from J, with 8 bases between. Germline CDR1 reads SEHNR; CDR2 reads FQNEAQ (reference sequence). CDR3 sequence: CASSLVLETDTQYF. The DNA for the CDR3 is TGTGCCAGCAGCTTAGTATTGGAAACAGATACGCAGTATTTT.

The rearrangement links TRBV7-2 to TRBJ2-3; 10 bases are a match to TRBD2. V shed 4 bases, J shed 0 bases, and the junction held 1 base outside the gene matches. The length of the CDR3 is 15 residues. The germline V gene encodes CDR1 SGHTA and CDR2 FQGNSA. CDR3 nucleotides: TGTGCCAGCAGCTCAGCGGGGGGGAGCACAGATACGCAGTATTTT. Translating gives CASSSAGGSTDTQYF.

This clonotype has only a few counts. Here the CDR3 reads CASTGSSLGPGELFF. The CDR3 nucleotides are TGTGCCAGCACCGGCTCCAGCTTGGGACCCGGGGAGCTGTTTTTT. The rearrangement links TRBV6-6 to TRBJ2-2; either TRBD1 or TRBD2 may supply D (5 bases each). V lost 7 bases and J lost 6, with 18 bases in between. CDR1 and CDR2 from the germline V gene are MNHNY and SVGAGI (reference sequence). The CDR3 consists of 15 residues.

This clonotype came up a few times. The chain has TRBV28 and TRBJ1-4, with 7 bases matching TRBD1. V was clipped by 1 base and J by 7 bases; unmatched bases: 3. Germline assignment: CDR1 MDHEN and CDR2 SYDVKM. The CDR3 extends over 14 amino acids. In nucleotides, the CDR3 is TGTGCCAGCAGTTTATCGGGACAGACTGAAAAACTGTTTTTT. This sequence encodes CASSLSGQTEKLFF.

This clonotype was detected only a few times. The J gene is TRBJ1-1, the V gene TRBV27, with D perhaps TRBD1 (5 bases). The CDR3 covers 15 residues. Germline V gene lookup returns CDR1 MNHEY and CDR2 SMNVEV (reference sequence). Trimming shortened V by 0 bases and J by 5 bases, and 13 bases separated the two germline ends. CDR3 in DNA: TGTGCCAGCAGTTTATCTATCCCCAGGGATACTGAAGCTTTCTTT. Residues: CASSLSIPRDTEAFF.

The chain uses TRBV5-1 and TRBJ1-1; D not resolved. Germline CDR1 reads SGHRS; CDR2 reads YFSETQ. Trimming cost V 0 bases and J 2 bases, with 8 bases left between them. CDR3 length: 14 amino acids. The CDR3 DNA reads as TGCGCCAGCAGCTTGGGCTCAATAAACACTGAAGCTTTCTTT. Translation: CASSLGSINTEAFF.

The sample holds many counts of this clonotype. This chain joins TRBV27 and TRBJ2-1; weak D call: TRBD2 (5 bases). V was pared by 5 bases and J by 8 bases, with 7 bases between. Germline V gene lookup returns CDR1 MNHEY and CDR2 SMNVEV (reference sequence). This CDR3 has 11 residues. The CDR3: CASSTGDEQFF. The CDR3 DNA reads TGTGCCAGCAGTACCGGGGATGAGCAGTTCTTC.

This clonotype was seen many times. The V call is TRBV6-5, the J call TRBJ2-7, with D maybe TRBD1 (6 bases). V was cut by 2 bases and J by 6 bases, with 11 bases left in between. The CDR3 has 13 amino acids. Looked up from germline, CDR1 is MNHEY and CDR2 is SVGAGI. This CDR3 is CASSYTQGGEQYF. The CDR3 DNA follows: TGTGCCAGCAGTTACACACAGGGCGGCGAGCAGTACTTC.

This clonotype has at least ten counts. The chain carries TRBV7-8 and TRBJ1-5; D is uncertain. The CDR3 is 12 amino acids. CDR1 and CDR2 from the germline V gene are SGHVS and FQNEAQ. Trimming took 2 bases from V and 5 from J, leaving 4 bases between them. In DNA form, the CDR3 reads TGTGCCAGCAGCTTACTCGATCAGCCCCAGCATTTT. As protein: CASSLLDQPQHF.